This entry lists 17 T cell receptor beta chains sequenced from one sample in a study of control samples from healthy donors and cancer patients. Only in-frame clones appear in the TCRdb table, and some are missing; sequencing was by immunoSEQ multiplex PCR. The sample contains tens of thousands of clones, about 89% of which appear only once. Sequencing was carried out using PBMCs. The receptor set was obtained from a woman aged 45-65 years with colorectal cancer.

The CDR3 DNA sequence: TGTGCCACCAGGACCGATCAGAACACTGAAGCTTTCTTT. The encoded protein is CATRTDQNTEAFF. The chain recombines TRBV15 with TRBJ1-1; no firm D call. The CDR3 spans 13 residues. Trimming removed 6 bases from V and 1 base from J, with 9 bases in between. CDR1 and CDR2 (germline): LNHNV, YYDKDF (reference sequence).

The J gene is TRBJ1-5, the V gene TRBV27, with 7 bases that match TRBD1. The CDR3 length is 17 residues. Trimming took 5 bases from V and 5 from J; bases not matched to a gene: 15. The germline V gene has CDR1 MNHEY and CDR2 SMNVEV (reference sequence). The CDR3 DNA sequence: TGTGCCAGCAGTGGAAGGGTCAACAGGGGAGAGTATCAGCCCCAGCATTTT. Protein: CASSGRVNRGEYQPQHF.

The V gene is TRBV30, the J gene TRBJ1-6, with D unclear. Germline-derived CDR1 and CDR2 are GTSNPN and SVGIG (reference sequence). The CDR3 has 17 residues. Trimming left V 4 bases short and J 4 bases short, with 20 bases between. Written as DNA, the CDR3 is TGTGCCTGGATTCTGGAAGGCGGGAATATTTATAATTCACCCCTCCACTTT. This encodes CAWILEGGNIYNSPLHF.

The rearrangement joins TRBV6-5 to TRBJ2-3; D gene uncertain. This CDR3 region has 15 residues. V lost 2 bases, J lost 1 base, and 10 bases lay in between. CDR1 and CDR2 (germline): MNHEY, SVGAGI. The chain's CDR3 is CASSYVGGGTDTQYF. DNA for the CDR3: TGTGCCAGCAGTTACGTTGGTGGCGGCACAGATACGCAGTATTTT.

V is TRBV19 and J is TRBJ1-6; D ambiguous. CDR3 size: 16 residues. CDR1 is LNHDA and CDR2 is SQIVND in the germline V gene (reference sequence). Deletions cut 4 bases from V and 3 bases from J, with 13 bases between. The CDR3 DNA follows: TGTGCCAGTAGTACCGGGAATAACATCTATAATTCACCCCTCCACTTT. Translating gives CASSTGNNIYNSPLHF. Variable domain in full (rest from reference TRBV19 and TRBJ1-6): DGGITQSPKYLFRKEGQNVTLSCEQNLNHDAMYWYRQDPGQGLRLIYYSQIVNDFQKGDIAEGYSVSREKKESFPLTVTSAQKNPTAFYLCASSTGNNIYNSPLHFGNGTRLTVT.

The chain has TRBV6-1 and TRBJ1-6; unclear D gene. CDR1 is MNHNS and CDR2 is SASEGT in the germline V gene. The germline V and J ends were trimmed by 1 base and 9 bases, with 10 bases remaining between them. The CDR3 loop spans 14 amino acids. The CDR3 here is CASSEGWLGSPLHF. In DNA, the CDR3 is TGTGCCAGCAGTGAAGGGTGGCTTGGTTCACCCCTCCACTTT.

The chain couples TRBV6-2 or TRBV6-3 to TRBJ1-1; 9 bases align to TRBD1. V lost 1 base and J lost 2; bases outside the gene matches: 5. Germline lookup yields CDR1 MNHEY and CDR2 SVGEGT. The CDR3 length is 16 residues. CDR3 sequence (DNA): TGTGCCAGCAGTTACTGGGGACAGGGAAGTAACACTGAAGCTTTCTTT. Translating gives CASSYWGQGSNTEAFF.

This CDR3 reads CASSRDRNIQYF. CDR3 DNA sequence: TGTGCCAGCTCACGGGACAGGAACATTCAGTACTTC. The chain has TRBV18 and TRBJ2-4; 8 positions match TRBD1. With 4 bases clipped from V and 7 bases from J, the junction kept 0 bases outside the gene matches. Germline values: CDR1 KGHSH, CDR2 LQKENI. CDR3 length: 12 residues.

This chain connects TRBV6-5 to TRBJ1-1; D is perhaps TRBD1 (6 bases). CDR1 is MNHEY and CDR2 is SVGAGI in the germline V gene. This CDR3 region has 15 residues. V shed 2 bases and J shed 1 base, with 11 bases lying between them. The CDR3, as DNA: TGTGCCAGCAGTTACCTCGGACAGCCGAACACTGAAGCTTTCTTT. It encodes CASSYLGQPNTEAFF.

The chain recombines TRBV23-1 with TRBJ2-2, with D perhaps matching TRBD1 (5 bases). TRBV23-1 is flagged as an ORF with uncertain function. Trimming removed 7 bases at V and 0 bases at J, with 12 bases between. The CDR3 loop spans 15 amino acids. CDR3: CASTQGLSNTGELFF. CDR3 nucleotides: TGCGCCAGCACTCAGGGCCTTTCGAACACCGGGGAGCTGTTTTTT.

The chain recombines TRBV27 with TRBJ2-2; D might be TRBD1 (5 bases). Trimming shortened V by 8 bases and J by 5 bases, and 12 bases separated the two germline ends. This CDR3 comprises 13 residues. CDR1 is MNHEY, CDR2 SMNVEV, per germline (reference sequence). The CDR3 sequence is CASVKTGTGELFF. The CDR3 DNA reads as TGTGCCAGCGTAAAAACAGGAACCGGGGAGCTGTTTTTT.

The chain couples TRBV18 to TRBJ2-5, with D perhaps TRBD1 or TRBD2 (5 bases each). The CDR3 length is 13 residues. Germline CDR1 KGHSH, CDR2 LQKENI. V was shortened by 3 bases and J by 5 bases, with 10 bases between the two germline ends. CDR3 nucleotides: TGTGCCAGCTCACCGAGGGACGGGGAGACCCAGTACTTC. This translates into CASSPRDGETQYF.

The V call is TRBV7-2, the J call TRBJ1-5, with 8 bases fitting TRBD1. Per germline, CDR1 SGHTA and CDR2 FQGNSA. Trimming took 4 bases from V and 3 from J; bases not matched to a gene: 2. The CDR3 is made up of 14 amino acids. The CDR3: CASSSDRDNQPQHF. As DNA, the CDR3 is TGTGCCAGCAGCTCGGACAGGGACAATCAGCCCCAGCATTTT. Combining the CDR3 with reference TRBV7-2 and TRBJ1-5 gives the whole variable domain GAGVSQSPSNKVTEKGKDVELRCDPISGHTALYWYRQSLGQGLEFLIYFQGNSAPDKSGLPSDRFSAERTGGSVSTLTIQRTQQEDSAVYLCASSSDRDNQPQHFGDGTRLSIL.

The rearrangement joins TRBV4-2 to TRBJ1-2; tentatively, D is TRBD1 (5 bases). The CDR3 runs to 16 residues. Germline V gene lookup returns CDR1 LGHNA and CDR2 YNFKEQ. V gave up 4 bases and J gave up 0 bases, with 15 bases separating them. The CDR3 region has the DNA TGTGCCAGCAGCCGGAATACCGGGACGGCTAACTATGGCTACACCTTC. Its translation is CASSRNTGTANYGYTF.

The V and J genes are TRBV5-1 and TRBJ2-5; D uncertain. V was pared by 0 bases and J by 0 bases, with 9 bases between. CDR3 length equals 15 residues. Looked up from germline, CDR1 is SGHRS and CDR2 is YFSETQ. The CDR3 region is CASSLGGANQETQYF. CDR3 nucleotide sequence: TGCGCCAGCAGCTTGGGAGGAGCTAACCAAGAGACCCAGTACTTC.

This CDR3 reads CASSELDTPTDTQYF. The CDR3, as DNA: TGTGCCAGCAGTGAACTGGATACTCCCACAGATACGCAGTATTTT. The chain uses TRBV2 and TRBJ2-3; no clear D. The germline V gene encodes CDR1 SNHLY and CDR2 FYNNEI. The CDR3 has 15 residues. V was cut by 2 bases and J by 2 bases, with 11 bases left in between.

V usage is TRBV7-2 and J usage is TRBJ1-5, with 8 bases matching TRBD1. The junction had 8 bases not matched to a gene; V was cut back by 4 bases and J by 6 bases. The germline CDR1 and CDR2 sequences are SGHTA and FQGNSA. This CDR3 has 15 residues. In DNA form, the CDR3 reads TGTGCCAGCAGCTCCGGACAGGGAGGGGGTCAGCCCCAGCATTTT. Its protein is CASSSGQGGGQPQHF.